One sample yielded the 27 T cell receptor beta chains listed below, sequenced in a study of breast tumors, draining lymph nodes, adjacent tissues. TCRdb ran MiXCR on the multiplex PCR reads and lists one entry per CDR3 protein. The repertoire consists of approximately 13,000 distinct CDR3 sequences, with about 34% occurring once and the leading ten covering about 14%. Source material: breast tumor tissue. The receptors here all came from a female donor with breast cancer. Some clones in this sample may be carry-over from other donors' samples.

In its sample, this clonotype was seen many times. The chain employs TRBV28 and TRBJ2-7; D could derive from TRBD1 or TRBD2 (5 bases each). Trimming took 6 bases from V and 0 from J, leaving 15 bases between them. Germline assignment: CDR1 MDHEN and CDR2 SYDVKM. This CDR3 spans 15 amino acids. The CDR3 region has the DNA TGTGCCAGCAGCCGTCCCGGGGCGCTCTCCTACGAGCAGTACTTC. Translating gives CASSRPGALSYEQYF.

This clonotype was recorded at least ten times. CDR3 nucleotides: TGTGCCAGCAGCGGGACCCTAGCGGCGGTCAAAAACATTCAGTACTTC. Translated, it gives CASSGTLAAVKNIQYF. This rearrangement joins TRBV5-5 to TRBJ2-4; the match to TRBD2 covers 7 bases. CDR3 size: 16 residues. The germline V gene encodes CDR1 SGHKS and CDR2 YYEKEE (reference sequence). The ends lost 4 bases at V and 3 bases at J; junction bases unmatched: 10. Supplemented by reference TRBV5-5 and TRBJ2-4, the full variable domain reads DAGVTQSPTHLIKTRGQQVTLRCSPISGHKSVSWYQQVLGQGPQFIFQYYEKEERGRGNFPDRFSARQFPNYSSELNVNALLLGDSALYLCASSGTLAAVKNIQYFGAGTRLSVL.

The sample holds many counts of this clonotype. The chain uses TRBV12-3 or TRBV12-4 and TRBJ1-5; a possible D gene is TRBD1 (6 bases). V shed 3 bases and J shed 5 bases, with 11 bases lying between them. The CDR3 consists of 14 residues. The DNA for the CDR3 is TGTGCCAGCAGTTTGATGGGGGGGCATCAGCCCCAGCATTTT. Amino acid sequence: CASSLMGGHQPQHF.

The chain has TRBV2 and TRBJ2-1, with TRBD2 matching 7 bases. This CDR3 has 13 residues. CDR1 is SNHLY and CDR2 is FYNNEI in the germline V gene. Trimming cost V 3 bases and J 12 bases; bases outside gene matches: 8. CDR3 DNA: TGTGCCAGCAGTGAGAGCGGGAAAGGAGGGCAGTTCTTC. Encoded protein: CASSESGKGGQFF. The full variable domain, in which reference TRBV2 and TRBJ2-1 provide the parts outside the CDR3, is EPEVTQTPSHQVTQMGQEVILRCVPISNHLYFYWYRQILGQKVEFLVSFYNNEISEKSEIFDDQFSVERPDGSNFTLKIRSTKLEDSAMYFCASSESGKGGQFFGPGTRLTVL.

The V call is TRBV4-1, the J call TRBJ2-1, with 16 bases lining up with TRBD2. Germline V gene lookup returns CDR1 MGHRA and CDR2 YSYEKL. V lost 8 bases and J lost 8; bases outside the gene matches: 12. The CDR3 spans 17 residues. CDR3 in DNA: TGCGCCAGCTCGGGACTAGCGGGAGGGACCTACGGGGATGAGCAGTTCTTC. Translated: CASSGLAGGTYGDEQFF.

The rearrangement links TRBV6-1 to TRBJ2-2; no clear D. In germline, CDR1 is MNHNS, CDR2 SASEGT. V was clipped by 2 bases and J by 1 base, with 8 bases between them. This CDR3 has 15 residues. CDR3 residues: CASSESAENTGELFF. For the CDR3, the DNA is TGTGCCAGCAGTGAAAGCGCGGAGAACACCGGGGAGCTGTTTTTT.

This clonotype showed up many times. The V call is TRBV9, the J call TRBJ1-2; 7 nucleotides align to TRBD1. After removal of 3 bases from V and 5 bases from J, the junction contained 16 bases not matched to a gene. CDR3 length equals 17 residues. CDR1 SGDLS and CDR2 YYNGEE come from the germline V gene. For the CDR3, the DNA is TGTGCCAGCAGCGGGGCGCGGGGACAGATCAGGGGTTATGGCTACACCTTC. Protein: CASSGARGQIRGYGYTF.

In its sample, this clonotype was seen many times. The chain links TRBV3-1 to TRBJ2-7; D may be TRBD2 (6 bases). The germline gives CDR1 LGHDT, CDR2 YNNKEL (reference sequence). Trimming shortened V by 1 base and J by 3 bases, and 13 bases separated the two germline ends. CDR3 length equals 15 residues. CDR3: CASSQGVGRGYEQYF. Here the CDR3 DNA reads TGTGCCAGCAGCCAAGGAGTAGGGCGGGGCTACGAGCAGTACTTC.

To note about this clonotype: This may be a read error, as it is one base from a much larger clone. This chain connects TRBV4-1 to TRBJ1-2; 8 bases map to TRBD1. Germline CDR1 is MGHRA and CDR2 is YSYEKL. There are 15 residues in the CDR3. CDR3: CASSQETGTGYGNTF. The CDR3 bases are TGCGCCAGCAGCCAAGAAACCGGGACAGGCTATGGCAACACCTTC.

J is TRBJ2-5 and V is TRBV9, with 9 bases lining up with TRBD2. The J segment lost 5 bases and the V segment lost 0 bases, leaving 8 bases of the junction unmatched. Germline lookup yields CDR1 SGDLS and CDR2 YYNGEE. There are 16 residues in the CDR3. This chain's CDR3 is CASSVEFGGGAETQYF. CDR3 DNA: TGTGCCAGCAGCGTAGAATTTGGCGGGGGGGCGGAGACCCAGTACTTC.

This clonotype was seen many times. The chain combines TRBV19 with TRBJ2-3, with 9 bases identical to TRBD2. The CDR3 has 17 residues. Germline CDR1 and CDR2: LNHDA and SQIVND (reference sequence). Unmatched junction bases numbered 10, after V lost 4 bases and J lost 2 bases. The CDR3 DNA reads as TGTGCCAGTAGTAATTGGTTAGCGGGGGCGCACACAGATACGCAGTATTTT. Translation: CASSNWLAGAHTDTQYF.

Judged by abundance, this clonotype is medium-sized (0.01 to 0.1%). The rearrangement uses TRBV7-9 and TRBJ1-2, with no clear D. The V gene lost 0 bases and the J gene lost 9 bases, with 14 bases spanning the gap. The CDR3 is made up of 14 amino acids. The germline V gene has CDR1 SEHNR and CDR2 FQNEAQ (reference sequence). CDR3 region: CASSLASSIARYTF. The CDR3, as DNA: TGTGCCAGCAGCTTAGCTTCGAGTATCGCGCGCTACACCTTC.

This clonotype is termed medium-sized (0.01 to 0.1%). The genes are TRBV5-1 and TRBJ2-7; possibly TRBD2 for D (7 bases). The germline gives CDR1 SGHRS, CDR2 YFSETQ. The CDR3 has 13 amino acids. Trimming took 4 bases from V and 5 from J, leaving 13 bases between them. The CDR3 nucleotides read TGCGCCAGCAGCGAACAGGGAGGGGACGAGCAGTACTTC. Amino acid sequence: CASSEQGGDEQYF.

The chain joins TRBV20-1 to TRBJ2-3; weak D call: TRBD2 (7 bases). The ends were cut back, 6 bases at V and 3 bases at J, with 19 bases in the middle. This CDR3 region has 15 residues. Germline V gene lookup returns CDR1 DFQATT and CDR2 SNEGSKA (reference sequence). CDR3 nucleotides: TGCAGTGCGGGAAAGGGGGGGAGTAGGACAGATACGCAGTATTTT. Its translation: CSAGKGGSRTDTQYF.

By frequency in the sample, this clonotype is medium-sized. The chain couples TRBV20-1 to TRBJ2-3; TRBD2 matches 8 bases. The germline V gene has CDR1 DFQATT and CDR2 SNEGSKA (reference sequence). The CDR3 consists of 12 residues. Trimming cost V 5 bases and J 7 bases; bases outside gene matches: 5. The CDR3 loop reads CSAPGTSYTQYF. The CDR3 DNA sequence: TGCAGTGCTCCCGGGACTAGTTATACGCAGTATTTT.

The rearrangement joins TRBV7-7 to TRBJ1-3; TRBD1 is a possible D gene (6 bases). The CDR3 has 15 residues. CDR1 is SSHAT and CDR2 is FNYEAQ in the germline V gene (reference sequence). The V gene lost 0 bases and the J gene lost 2 bases, with 8 bases spanning the gap. The CDR3 loop reads CASSLAGGAGNTIYF. CDR3 in DNA: TGTGCCAGCAGCTTAGCAGGGGGAGCTGGAAACACCATATATTTT.

Concerning this clonotype: A much bigger clone sits one base away, suggesting this may be a read error. The V call is TRBV28, the J call TRBJ2-7; 10 bases agree with TRBD2. V was pared by 7 bases and J by 4 bases, with 13 bases of the junction left unmatched. The CDR3 is made up of 16 amino acids. From germline, CDR1 is MDHEN and CDR2 SYDVKM. CDR3 loop: CASNSITLAGKYEQYF. The CDR3 DNA is TGTGCCAGCAATTCCATCACACTAGCGGGGAAATACGAGCAGTACTTC.

This clonotype has a count of ten or more. It may be a read error: a sequence one base away is much more abundant. The CDR3 loop is CASGPREGGRVETQYF. In nucleotides, the CDR3 is TGTGCCAGCGGCCCGCGGGAGGGGGGTCGGGTAGAGACCCAGTACTTC. The chain carries TRBV11-2 and TRBJ2-5, with 9 positions matching TRBD2. This CDR3 has 16 amino acids. V gave up 8 bases and J gave up 4 bases; unmatched junction bases: 14. Germline-derived CDR1 and CDR2 are SGHAT and FQNNGV. The full variable domain, its missing parts supplied by reference TRBV11-2 and TRBJ2-5, is EAGVAQSPRYKIIEKRQSVAFWCNPISGHATLYWYQQILGQGPKLLIQFQNNGVVDDSQLPKDRFSAERLKGVDSTLKIQPAKLEDSAVYLCASGPREGGRVETQYFGPGTRLLVL.

This clonotype was recorded at least ten times. The chain employs TRBV20-1 and TRBJ2-7; 7 nucleotides line up with TRBD1. The junction had 19 bases not matched to a gene; V was cut back by 5 bases and J by 6 bases. The length of the CDR3 is 16 residues. Germline CDR1 reads DFQATT; CDR2 reads SNEGSKA (reference sequence). This chain's CDR3 is CSASQLTGDWNCEQYF. CDR3 nucleotide sequence: TGCAGTGCTTCTCAACTTACAGGGGATTGGAATTGCGAGCAGTACTTC.

This clonotype was counted a single time. This chain connects TRBV28 to TRBJ2-3; 10 nucleotides align to TRBD2. The CDR3 is 21 residues long. V lost 6 bases, J lost 6 bases, and 27 bases stayed unmatched. The germline gives CDR1 MDHEN, CDR2 SYDVKM. The CDR3 reads CASSPGRYFGSGRAAEDTQYF. The CDR3 DNA is TGTGCCAGCAGCCCGGGACGGTATTTCGGGAGCGGGAGGGCGGCTGAGGATACGCAGTATTTT.

The V and J genes are TRBV6-4 and TRBJ2-1, with D possibly matching TRBD1 (6 bases). The CDR3 contains 15 residues. Trimming stripped 2 bases from V and 5 bases from J, with 13 bases between. Germline lookup yields CDR1 MRHNA and CDR2 SNTAGT. The CDR3 loop is CASSDQLGQHNEQFF. The CDR3 DNA reads as TGTGCCAGCAGTGACCAACTTGGACAGCACAATGAGCAGTTCTTC.

This clonotype is a singleton in its sample. The V and J genes are TRBV5-5 and TRBJ2-5; D gene ambiguous. Germline V CDR1 and CDR2: SGHKS, YYEKEE (reference sequence). Trimming cost V 1 base and J 2 bases, with 6 bases left between them. This CDR3 is built from 13 residues. As DNA, the CDR3 is TGTGCCAGCAGCTTGTTCGAGCAAGAGACCCAGTACTTC. Its protein is CASSLFEQETQYF.

The table lists this clonotype with many counts. The chain links TRBV20-1 to TRBJ2-7; D may be TRBD1 or TRBD2 (6 bases each). The CDR3 consists of 16 residues. V lost 5 bases and J 2 bases, leaving 22 bases between the germline ends. CDR1 and CDR2 (germline): DFQATT, SNEGSKA (reference sequence). CDR3 amino acids: CSAYLPGAAPPYEQYF. The CDR3 DNA reads TGCAGTGCTTACCTCCCGGGGGCTGCCCCCCCCTACGAGCAGTACTTC.

The rearrangement joins TRBV20-1 to TRBJ1-2; D is undetermined. The germline V gene encodes CDR1 DFQATT and CDR2 SNEGSKA (reference sequence). V lost 3 bases to trimming and J lost 1 base, with 18 bases between them. This CDR3 is built from 16 residues. CDR3 nucleotide sequence: TGCAGTGCTAGGACTGGAACGCAAAATCTTAACTATGGCTACACCTTC. It specifies CSARTGTQNLNYGYTF.

The rearrangement links TRBV5-1 to TRBJ2-1; D perhaps matches TRBD1 (5 bases). CDR1 is SGHRS and CDR2 is YFSETQ in the germline V gene. The germline V and J ends were trimmed by 5 bases and 8 bases, with 17 bases remaining between them. The CDR3 totals 14 residues. CDR3 DNA sequence: TGCGCCAGCAGGATTTTAACAGGCGAAGATGAGCAGTTCTTC. The encoded protein is CASRILTGEDEQFF.

This clonotype was seen repeatedly, ten times or more. This chain joins TRBV3-1 and TRBJ2-7; unclear D gene. The V end was cut by 5 bases, the J end by 9 bases, with 14 bases between. There are 12 residues in the CDR3. Germline lookup yields CDR1 LGHDT and CDR2 YNNKEL (reference sequence). CDR3: CASSYRQGPQYF. The DNA for the CDR3 is TGTGCCAGCAGCTATAGGCAAGGGCCGCAGTACTTC.

The table lists this clonotype with many counts. The chain joins TRBV6-1 to TRBJ2-3; D is possibly TRBD1 or TRBD2 (7 bases each). Germline-derived CDR1 and CDR2 are MNHNS and SASEGT. This CDR3 comprises 16 residues. V was pared by 6 bases and J by 5 bases, with 21 bases between. The CDR3 reads CASRAVGGGGIDTQYF. The CDR3 nucleotides read TGTGCCAGCAGAGCCGTCGGGGGAGGGGGCATAGATACGCAGTATTTT.